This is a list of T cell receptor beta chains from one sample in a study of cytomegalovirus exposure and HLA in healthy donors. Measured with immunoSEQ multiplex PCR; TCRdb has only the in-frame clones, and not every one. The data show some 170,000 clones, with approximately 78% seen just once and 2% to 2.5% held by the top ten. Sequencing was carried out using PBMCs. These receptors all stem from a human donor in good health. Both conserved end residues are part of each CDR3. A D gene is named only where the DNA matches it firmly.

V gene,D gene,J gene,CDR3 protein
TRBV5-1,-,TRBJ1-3,CASSSVASGNTIYF
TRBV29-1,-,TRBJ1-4,CSVEQGLDEKLFF
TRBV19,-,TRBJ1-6,CASSIRFAQGGSPLHF
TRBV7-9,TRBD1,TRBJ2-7,CASSFNNRDRGSPYEQYF
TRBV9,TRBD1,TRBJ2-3,CASSFRTGDVADTQYF
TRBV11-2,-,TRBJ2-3,CASSLVGGSGTQYF
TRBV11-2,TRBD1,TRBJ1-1,CASSLMTGMNTEAFF
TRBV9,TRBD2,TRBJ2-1,CASTVAGDAEQFF
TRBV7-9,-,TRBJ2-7,CSSSLEHYEQYF
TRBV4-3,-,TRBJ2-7,CASSQDQDRRYEQYF
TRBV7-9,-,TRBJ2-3,CASSLTGTSTTDTQYF
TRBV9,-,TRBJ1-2,CASSDPTGPDGYTF
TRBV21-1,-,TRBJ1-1,CASSLTGPNTEAFF
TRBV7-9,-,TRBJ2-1,CASSTPQGRGYEQFF
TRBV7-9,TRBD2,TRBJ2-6,CASSLAGGGGANVLTF
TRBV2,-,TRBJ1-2,CASTFSPYGYTF
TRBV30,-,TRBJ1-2,CAWDRFGTYGYTF
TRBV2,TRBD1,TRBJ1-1,CASSGQGNTEAFF
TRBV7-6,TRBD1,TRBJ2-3,CASSRGQGRTDTQYF
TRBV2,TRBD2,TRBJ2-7,CASSRTSGVEQYF
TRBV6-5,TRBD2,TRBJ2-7,CASTTTSGGPYEQYF
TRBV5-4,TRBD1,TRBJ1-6,CASSQDRGTAPLHF
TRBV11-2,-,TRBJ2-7,CASSLEGGGEQYF
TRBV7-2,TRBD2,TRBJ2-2,CASSLAGGTNTGELFF
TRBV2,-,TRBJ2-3,CASSDLPQGRDTQYF
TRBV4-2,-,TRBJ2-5,CASSLGTSMPKETQYF
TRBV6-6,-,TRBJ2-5,CASSYGGETQYF
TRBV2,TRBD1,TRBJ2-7,CASSGRGREYYEQYF
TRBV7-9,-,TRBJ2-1,CSSSFPDTYNEQFF
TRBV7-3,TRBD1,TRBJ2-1,CASSPGTGDYNEQFF